A single sample gave rise to the 14 T cell receptor beta chains below, sequenced in a study of identical twins. TCRdb passed the 5' RACE reads through MiXCR, listing each CDR3 protein once. The data hold around 530,000 distinct CDR3 sequences, with 13% to 15% observed a single time. The sample was also linked to a second study, of yellow fever vaccine responses in identical twins.

The sequenced material came from CD4+ T cells sorted from blood. Receptor source: a young woman in good health.

This clonotype turned up a few times. The J gene is TRBJ2-5, the V gene TRBV20-1, with 7 positions matching TRBD1. This CDR3 comprises 12 residues. Germline V lookup: CDR1 DFQATT, CDR2 SNEGSKA (reference sequence). V gave up 8 bases and J gave up 2 bases; unmatched junction bases: 5. CDR3 bases: TGCAGTACCCGGGACAGTCAAGAGACCCAGTACTTC. It translates to CSTRDSQETQYF.

This clonotype was recorded at least ten times. The gene calls are TRBV12-3 or TRBV12-4 and TRBJ1-5; 10 nucleotides line up with TRBD1. Losses at the gene ends were 3 bases for V and 5 bases for J; bases not matched to a gene: 1. The CDR3 is 14 residues long. CDR3 DNA sequence: TGTGCCAGCAGTTTCGGGACAGGGGATCAGCCCCAGCATTTT. Encoded protein: CASSFGTGDQPQHF.

The J gene is TRBJ2-7, the V gene TRBV7-9, with TRBD1 identical over 7 bases. Trimming took 5 bases from V and 6 from J; bases not matched to a gene: 7. In germline, CDR1 is SEHNR, CDR2 FQNEAQ (reference sequence). The CDR3 is 13 amino acids. The CDR3 sequence is CASSDRVKFEQYF. The CDR3 DNA reads TGTGCCAGCAGCGACAGGGTTAAGTTCGAGCAGTACTTC.

This chain links TRBV28 with TRBJ2-5; the D gene is possibly TRBD2 (6 bases). Trimming cost V 6 bases and J 4 bases, with 12 bases left between them. The CDR3 has 13 amino acids. Germline V gives CDR1 MDHEN, CDR2 SYDVKM. In nucleotides, the CDR3 is TGTGCCAGCAGACTGCGGGGTGGAGAGACCCAGTACTTC. Translated, it gives CASRLRGGETQYF.

In its sample, this clonotype was seen a few times. This chain connects TRBV16 to TRBJ1-4; weak D call: TRBD1 (5 bases). With 1 base removed from V and 4 bases from J, the gap between germline ends came to 10 bases. CDR1 and CDR2 (germline): KGHSY, FQNENV. The length of the CDR3 is 15 residues. CDR3 protein: CASSQWRGNNEKLFF. The CDR3 nucleotides read TGTGCCAGCAGCCAATGGAGGGGAAATAATGAAAAACTGTTTTTT.

The J gene is TRBJ2-3, the V gene TRBV3-1, with 8 bases that match TRBD2. V was clipped by 7 bases and J by 2 bases; unmatched bases: 5. The germline V gene encodes CDR1 LGHDT and CDR2 YNNKEL (reference sequence). This CDR3 contains 14 residues. The CDR3 region has the DNA TGTGCCAGCAAAGTCGGACTAGCCACAGATACGCAGTATTTT. It specifies CASKVGLATDTQYF.

CDR3 in amino acids: CASRQTSGSRSDIQYF. The DNA for the CDR3 is TGTGCCAGCAGACAGACTAGCGGGAGCCGGAGCGACATTCAGTACTTC. The chain carries TRBV2 and TRBJ2-4, with 12 bases lining up with TRBD2. The CDR3 runs to 16 residues. V lost 6 bases and J lost 8; bases outside the gene matches: 11. CDR1 and CDR2 (germline): SNHLY, FYNNEI.

V and J are TRBV5-1 and TRBJ2-3, with TRBD2 identical over 14 bases. Looked up from germline, CDR1 is SGHRS and CDR2 is YFSETQ. The CDR3 runs to 16 residues. V was clipped by 4 bases and J by 3 bases; unmatched bases: 4. Written as DNA, the CDR3 is TGCGCCAGCAGCGGACTAGCGGGGGGTCGAACAGATACGCAGTATTTT. Translated: CASSGLAGGRTDTQYF.

J is TRBJ2-2 and V is TRBV11-2; the D gene is possibly TRBD2 (6 bases). The CDR3 covers 18 residues. V was shortened by 0 bases and J by 7 bases, with 21 bases between the two germline ends. CDR1 and CDR2 (germline): SGHAT, FQNNGV. The CDR3 is CASSLEREDYRLGGELFF. The CDR3 DNA is TGTGCCAGCAGCTTAGAAAGAGAGGACTATAGGTTGGGCGGGGAGCTGTTTTTT.

This clonotype was observed a few times. J is TRBJ2-2 and V is TRBV7-9; D ambiguous. V dropped 0 bases and J dropped 0 bases, with 8 bases sitting between them. Germline V gene lookup returns CDR1 SEHNR and CDR2 FQNEAQ (reference sequence). The CDR3 is 16 amino acids. The CDR3 protein is CASSLARQANTGELFF. In nucleotides, the CDR3 is TGTGCCAGCAGCTTAGCCCGGCAGGCGAACACCGGGGAGCTGTTTTTT.

The chain employs TRBV28 and TRBJ1-4; maybe TRBD1 (6 bases). In germline, CDR1 is MDHEN, CDR2 SYDVKM. The germline V and J ends were trimmed by 6 bases and 10 bases, with 15 bases remaining between them. CDR3 length: 13 amino acids. CDR3 DNA sequence: TGTGCCAGCAGCCCCGGGGGGGCGGGAAAACTGTTTTTT. It encodes CASSPGGAGKLFF.

The rearrangement joins TRBV5-4 to TRBJ2-7; TRBD2 matches 9 bases. The trim removed 2 bases at V and 2 bases at J, leaving 5 bases unmatched. The germline V gene has CDR1 SGHNT and CDR2 YYREEE (reference sequence). The CDR3 covers 15 residues. The CDR3 protein is CASSLELAGAYEQYF. CDR3 nucleotides: TGTGCCAGCAGCTTAGAATTAGCGGGAGCCTACGAGCAGTACTTC.

The chain recombines TRBV5-1 with TRBJ2-2; perhaps TRBD2 as D (6 bases). CDR1 SGHRS and CDR2 YFSETQ come from the germline V gene. The length of the CDR3 is 17 residues. Trimming took off 1 base at V and 5 bases at J, with 18 bases between the two ends. The CDR3 coding sequence is TGCGCCAGCAGCTTGTCCCCTAGTGGAGGGGTAACCGGGGAGCTGTTTTTT. Protein: CASSLSPSGGVTGELFF.

The DNA for the CDR3 is TGTGCCAGCAGTTCTTCTGGGACTGTGAACACTGAAGCTTTCTTT. Amino acids: CASSSSGTVNTEAFF. The V and J genes are TRBV12-3 or TRBV12-4 and TRBJ1-1; D might be TRBD1 (5 bases). There are 15 residues in the CDR3. V was trimmed by 4 bases and J by 0 bases, leaving 12 bases between them.